The 17 T cell receptor beta chains below all came from one sample that was sequenced in a study of cytomegalovirus exposure and HLA in healthy donors. The PCR made use of 60 Vbeta and 13 Jbeta primers. The assay was immunoSEQ multiplex PCR, and TCRdb's table has in-frame clones only and misses some. The sample lists around 190,000 clones, around 77% occurring once. The sequencing input was PBMCs. The source is a woman in her twenties or thirties in good health and CMV-seronegative.

The rearrangement uses TRBV28 and TRBJ2-2; D not certain. Between the trimmed V and J ends, which lost 5 bases and 0 bases, there was a span of 7 bases. CDR1 is MDHEN, CDR2 SYDVKM, per germline. The CDR3 covers 14 residues. DNA of the CDR3: TGTGCCAGCAGTCCTACTACGAACACCGGGGAGCTGTTTTTT. Translating gives CASSPTTNTGELFF.

The chain joins TRBV10-3 to TRBJ2-2, with 9 bases matching TRBD2. CDR1 and CDR2 from the germline V gene are ENHRY and SYGVKD. The CDR3 has 15 residues. The V and J ends lost 3 bases and 4 bases, in that order; junction bases with no gene match: 3. The CDR3, as DNA: TGTGCCATCAGTGATAGAGCGGGGGGCACCGGGGAGCTGTTTTTT. As protein: CAISDRAGGTGELFF.

The chain recombines TRBV18 with TRBJ1-6; 7 bases align to TRBD1. Germline V CDR1 and CDR2: KGHSH, LQKENI. Trimming took 3 bases from V and 0 from J; bases not matched to a gene: 5. CDR3 length: 17 residues. CDR3: CASSPRDSSSYNSPLHF. DNA for the CDR3: TGTGCCAGCTCACCCAGGGACAGTAGCTCCTATAATTCACCCCTCCACTTT.

The table lists this clone with a few counts. The rearrangement uses TRBV2 and TRBJ2-1; D is uncertain. The CDR3 contains 13 residues. Trimming removed 6 bases from V and 5 bases from J, with 11 bases in between. Germline-derived CDR1 and CDR2 are SNHLY and FYNNEI. The CDR3 region is CASRQNGDNEQFF. In DNA, the CDR3 is TGTGCCAGCAGACAGAACGGTGACAATGAGCAGTTCTTC.

The chain couples TRBV30 to TRBJ1-2; TRBD1 might be the D (6 bases). Deletions cut 1 base from V and 1 base from J, with 10 bases between. The V gene's germline CDR1 is GTSNPN and CDR2 SVGIG (reference sequence). The CDR3 runs to 14 residues. As DNA, the CDR3 is TGTGCCTGGAGTGGGACAGCTATTAACTATGGCTACACCTTC. Protein: CAWSGTAINYGYTF.

The rearrangement joins TRBV25-1 to TRBJ2-3; 9 bases are a match to TRBD2. In germline, CDR1 is MGHDK, CDR2 SYGVNS. With 5 bases clipped from V and 3 bases from J, the junction kept 9 bases outside the gene matches. The CDR3 runs to 16 residues. The CDR3 here is CASSRPGGRVTDTQYF. DNA of the CDR3: TGTGCCAGCAGTAGACCGGGCGGGAGGGTGACAGATACGCAGTATTTT.

This chain joins TRBV7-9 and TRBJ1-5; D may be TRBD1 (5 bases). The CDR3 is made up of 13 amino acids. Germline-derived CDR1 and CDR2 are SEHNR and FQNEAQ (reference sequence). V shed 3 bases and J shed 6 bases, with 9 bases lying between them. The CDR3 DNA follows: TGTGCCAGCAGCTTCGGAGGGGCTCAGCCCCAGCATTTT. Protein: CASSFGGAQPQHF.

This chain joins TRBV4-2 and TRBJ2-7, with D hard to call. V dropped 1 base and J dropped 6 bases, with 16 bases sitting between them. The germline CDR1 and CDR2 sequences are LGHNA and YNFKEQ. The CDR3 sequence is 15 residues long. For the CDR3, the DNA is TGTGCCAGCAGCCAAGGGAAAACCGGAGTAGGCGAGCAGTACTTC. Its protein product is CASSQGKTGVGEQYF.

The rearrangement uses TRBV5-1 and TRBJ2-1, with 7 bases matching TRBD1. The junction had 7 bases not matched to a gene; V was cut back by 1 base and J by 0 bases. This CDR3 is 17 amino acids long. Germline lookup yields CDR1 SGHRS and CDR2 YFSETQ. For the CDR3, the DNA is TGCGCCAGCAGCTTGAGCGCTGGGACAGCCTCCTACAATGAGCAGTTCTTC. It specifies CASSLSAGTASYNEQFF. The whole variable domain, remainder taken from reference TRBV5-1 and TRBJ2-1, is KAGVTQTPRYLIKTRGQQVTLSCSPISGHRSVSWYQQTPGQGLQFLFEYFSETQRNKGNFPGRFSGRQFSNSRSEMNVSTLELGDSALYLCASSLSAGTASYNEQFFGPGTRLTVL.

The chain recombines TRBV5-1 with TRBJ2-3; D is uncertain. The CDR3 has 15 residues. Looked up from germline, CDR1 is SGHRS and CDR2 is YFSETQ. Trimming took off 0 bases at V and 0 bases at J, with 8 bases between the two ends. The CDR3 loop is CASSLGSWSTDTQYF. In DNA, the CDR3 is TGCGCCAGCAGCTTGGGAAGCTGGAGCACAGATACGCAGTATTTT. Based on the CDR3 plus reference TRBV5-1 and TRBJ2-3, the full variable domain is KAGVTQTPRYLIKTRGQQVTLSCSPISGHRSVSWYQQTPGQGLQFLFEYFSETQRNKGNFPGRFSGRQFSNSRSEMNVSTLELGDSALYLCASSLGSWSTDTQYFGPGTRLTVL.

The V gene is TRBV7-2, the J gene TRBJ2-1, with D possibly matching TRBD2 (5 bases). V dropped 1 base and J dropped 10 bases, with 17 bases sitting between them. Germline CDR1 is SGHTA and CDR2 is FQGNSA. The CDR3 runs to 15 residues. The CDR3 sequence: CASSLERTPTNEQFF. The CDR3 DNA is TGTGCCAGCAGCTTAGAGAGGACTCCTACTAACGAGCAGTTCTTC.

The chain recombines TRBV5-4 with TRBJ2-7; the match to TRBD1 covers 10 bases. Per germline, CDR1 SGHNT and CDR2 YYREEE (reference sequence). This CDR3 is 13 amino acids long. Unmatched junction bases numbered 3, after V lost 3 bases and J lost 6 bases. CDR3 sequence reads: CASSSGQGGEQYF. CDR3 DNA sequence: TGTGCCAGCAGCTCAGGACAGGGGGGCGAGCAGTACTTC.

This clone has more than one count but fewer than ten. This rearrangement joins TRBV30 to TRBJ2-7, with D possibly TRBD2 on 5 matching bases. The V gene's germline CDR1 is GTSNPN and CDR2 SVGIG (reference sequence). V lost 1 base and J 2 bases, leaving 9 bases between the germline ends. The CDR3 is 13 residues long. CDR3 in DNA: TGTGCCTGGAGTGCGGGAATCCCCTACGAGCAGTACTTC. Its translation: CAWSAGIPYEQYF.

This clone showed up just a few times. The genes are TRBV5-1 and TRBJ1-2, with 9 bases matching TRBD1. The CDR3 is made up of 13 amino acids. Germline V CDR1 and CDR2: SGHRS, YFSETQ. V was pared by 2 bases and J by 8 bases, with 4 bases of the junction left unmatched. The DNA of the CDR3 is TGCGCCAGCAGCTTCCAGGACAGGGGCGGCTACACCTTC. Translated, it gives CASSFQDRGGYTF.

The gene calls are TRBV7-9 and TRBJ2-4; D is unclear. This CDR3 is built from 13 residues. Trimming took off 8 bases at V and 0 bases at J, with 8 bases between the two ends. Per germline, CDR1 SEHNR and CDR2 FQNEAQ (reference sequence). The CDR3 nucleotides are TGTGCCAGCGTTGCGAGAGCCAAAAACATTCAGTACTTC. Translating gives CASVARAKNIQYF.

The V call is TRBV11-1, the J call TRBJ2-5, with D possibly TRBD2 on 6 matching bases. CDR1 and CDR2 (germline): SGHAT, FQDESV (reference sequence). V gave up 1 base and J gave up 2 bases, with 11 bases separating them. The CDR3 spans 15 residues. CDR3 sequence: CASSLGAGLQETQYF. DNA of the CDR3: TGTGCCAGCAGCTTAGGGGCCGGACTACAAGAGACCCAGTACTTC.

The chain is built from TRBV7-9 and TRBJ2-2, with D uncertain. The CDR3 length is 13 residues. CDR1 and CDR2 (germline): SEHNR, FQNEAQ (reference sequence). Trimming stripped 1 base from V and 7 bases from J, with 7 bases between. The chain's CDR3 is CASSLVRFGELFF. The CDR3 DNA reads as TGTGCCAGCAGCTTAGTCAGGTTCGGGGAGCTGTTTTTT.